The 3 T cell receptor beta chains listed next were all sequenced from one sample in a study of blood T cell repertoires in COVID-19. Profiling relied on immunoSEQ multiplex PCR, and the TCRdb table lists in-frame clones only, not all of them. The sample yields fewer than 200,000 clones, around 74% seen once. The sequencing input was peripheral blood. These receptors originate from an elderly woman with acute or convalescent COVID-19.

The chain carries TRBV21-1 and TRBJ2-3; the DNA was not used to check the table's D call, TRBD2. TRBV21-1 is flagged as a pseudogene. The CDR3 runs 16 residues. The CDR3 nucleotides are TGTGCCAGCAGCAATACGGAGCCGGCTAGCACAGATACGCAGTATTTT. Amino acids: CASSNTEPASTDTQYF.

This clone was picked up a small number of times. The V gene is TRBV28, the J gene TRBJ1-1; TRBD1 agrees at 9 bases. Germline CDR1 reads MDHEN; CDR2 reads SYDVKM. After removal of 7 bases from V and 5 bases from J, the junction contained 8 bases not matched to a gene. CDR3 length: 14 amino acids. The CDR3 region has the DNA TGTGCCAGCACCGGGGACAGGGCTGGTACTGAAGCTTTCTTT. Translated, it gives CASTGDRAGTEAFF.

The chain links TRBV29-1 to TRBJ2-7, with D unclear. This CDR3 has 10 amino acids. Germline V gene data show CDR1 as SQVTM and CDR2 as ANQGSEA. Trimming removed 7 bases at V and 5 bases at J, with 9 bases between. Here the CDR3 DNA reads TGCAGCGCGGCCCAGAACGAGCAGTACTTC. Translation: CSAAQNEQYF.